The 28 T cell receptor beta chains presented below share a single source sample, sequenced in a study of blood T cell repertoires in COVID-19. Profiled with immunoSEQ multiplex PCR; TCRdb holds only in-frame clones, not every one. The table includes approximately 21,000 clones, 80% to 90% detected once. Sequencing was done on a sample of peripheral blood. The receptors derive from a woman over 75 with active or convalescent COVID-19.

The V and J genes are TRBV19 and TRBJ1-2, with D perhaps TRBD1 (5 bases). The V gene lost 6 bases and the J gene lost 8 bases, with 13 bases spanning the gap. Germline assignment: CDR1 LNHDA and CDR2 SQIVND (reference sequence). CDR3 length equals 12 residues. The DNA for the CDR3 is TGTGCCAGTAGCCCCACAGGATGGGGCTACACCTTC. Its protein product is CASSPTGWGYTF. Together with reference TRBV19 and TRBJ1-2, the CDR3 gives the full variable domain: DGGITQSPKYLFRKEGQNVTLSCEQNLNHDAMYWYRQDPGQGLRLIYYSQIVNDFQKGDIAEGYSVSREKKESFPLTVTSAQKNPTAFYLCASSPTGWGYTFGSGTRLTVV.

CDR3 DNA sequence: TGCGCCAGCAGCTTGACTCCGGACAGAAACTATGGCTACACCTTC. Its translation: CASSLTPDRNYGYTF. The V and J genes are TRBV5-1 and TRBJ1-2; possibly TRBD1 for D (6 bases). Germline loops: CDR1 SGHRS, CDR2 YFSETQ. The germline V and J ends were trimmed by 1 base and 2 bases, with 12 bases remaining between them. The CDR3 is 15 amino acids.

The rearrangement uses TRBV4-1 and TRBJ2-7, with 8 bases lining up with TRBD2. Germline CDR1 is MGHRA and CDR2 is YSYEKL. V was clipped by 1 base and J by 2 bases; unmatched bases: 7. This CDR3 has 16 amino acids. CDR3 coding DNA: TGCGCCAGCAGCCAAGCCCCCCTGCGGGGGGCCTACGAGCAGTACTTC. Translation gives CASSQAPLRGAYEQYF.

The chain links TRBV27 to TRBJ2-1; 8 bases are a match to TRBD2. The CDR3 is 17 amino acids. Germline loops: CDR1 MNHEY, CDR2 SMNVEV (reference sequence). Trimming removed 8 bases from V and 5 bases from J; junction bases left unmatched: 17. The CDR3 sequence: CASGKYRREARDNEQFF. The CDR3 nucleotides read TGTGCCAGCGGTAAATACAGGCGGGAGGCCCGGGACAATGAGCAGTTCTTC.

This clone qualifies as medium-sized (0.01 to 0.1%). The CDR3 protein is CASSLASGIYEQYF. CDR3 coding DNA: TGTGCCAGCAGCTTAGCCTCGGGTATTTACGAGCAGTACTTC. The chain combines TRBV7-8 with TRBJ2-7; D is ambiguous. Germline values: CDR1 SGHVS, CDR2 FQNEAQ. The CDR3 covers 14 residues. V was trimmed by 0 bases and J by 4 bases, leaving 10 bases between them.

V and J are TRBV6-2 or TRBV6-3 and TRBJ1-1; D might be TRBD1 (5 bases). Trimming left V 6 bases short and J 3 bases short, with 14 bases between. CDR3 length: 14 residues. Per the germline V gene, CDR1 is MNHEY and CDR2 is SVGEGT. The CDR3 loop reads CASSHGGGDTEAFF. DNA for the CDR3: TGTGCCAGCAGCCACGGGGGGGGTGACACTGAAGCTTTCTTT.

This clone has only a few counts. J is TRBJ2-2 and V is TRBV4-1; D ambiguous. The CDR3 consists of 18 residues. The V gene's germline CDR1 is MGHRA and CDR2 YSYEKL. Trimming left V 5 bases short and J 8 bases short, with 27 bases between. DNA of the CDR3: TGCGCCAGCAGCAAAGCCGACTTTCTACCCCCTCTGGCAGGGGAGCTGTTTTTT. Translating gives CASSKADFLPPLAGELFF.

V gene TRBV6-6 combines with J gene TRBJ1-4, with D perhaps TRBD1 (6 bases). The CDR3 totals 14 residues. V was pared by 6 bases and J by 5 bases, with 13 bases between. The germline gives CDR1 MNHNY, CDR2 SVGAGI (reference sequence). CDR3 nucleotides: TGTGCCAGCAGCAAACAGGGAGGGAATGAAAAACTGTTTTTT. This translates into CASSKQGGNEKLFF.

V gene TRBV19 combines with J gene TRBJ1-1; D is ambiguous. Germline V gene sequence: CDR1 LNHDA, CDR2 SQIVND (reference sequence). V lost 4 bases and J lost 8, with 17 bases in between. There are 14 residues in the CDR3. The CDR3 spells CASSRERVRMEAFF. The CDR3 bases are TGTGCCAGTAGTAGGGAGAGGGTGAGGATGGAAGCTTTCTTT.

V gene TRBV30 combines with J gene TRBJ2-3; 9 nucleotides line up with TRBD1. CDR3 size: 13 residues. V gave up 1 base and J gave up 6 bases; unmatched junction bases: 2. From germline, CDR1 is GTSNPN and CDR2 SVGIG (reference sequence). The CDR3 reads CAWSAGQGDTQYF. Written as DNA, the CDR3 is TGTGCCTGGAGTGCTGGACAGGGGGATACGCAGTATTTT.

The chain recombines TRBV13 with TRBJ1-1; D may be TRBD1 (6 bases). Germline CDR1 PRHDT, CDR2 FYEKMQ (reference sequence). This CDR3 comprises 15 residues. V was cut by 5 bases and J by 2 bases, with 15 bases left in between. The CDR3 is CASSPNTDRNTEAFF. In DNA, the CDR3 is TGTGCCAGCAGCCCAAACACGGACAGAAACACTGAAGCTTTCTTT.

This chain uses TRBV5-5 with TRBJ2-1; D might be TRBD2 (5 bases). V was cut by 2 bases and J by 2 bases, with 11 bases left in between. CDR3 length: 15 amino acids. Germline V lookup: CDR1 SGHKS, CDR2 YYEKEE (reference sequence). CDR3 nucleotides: TGTGCCAGCAGCTTCGGAGGTTTCGCCTACAATGAGCAGTTCTTC. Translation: CASSFGGFAYNEQFF.

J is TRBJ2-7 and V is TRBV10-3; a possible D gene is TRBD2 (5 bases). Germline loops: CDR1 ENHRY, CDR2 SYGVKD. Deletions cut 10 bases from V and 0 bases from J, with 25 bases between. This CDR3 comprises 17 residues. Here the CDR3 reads CATTRALEVLSSYEQYF. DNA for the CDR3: TGTGCCACCACTAGGGCCCTCGAAGTCCTGTCCTCCTACGAGCAGTACTTC.

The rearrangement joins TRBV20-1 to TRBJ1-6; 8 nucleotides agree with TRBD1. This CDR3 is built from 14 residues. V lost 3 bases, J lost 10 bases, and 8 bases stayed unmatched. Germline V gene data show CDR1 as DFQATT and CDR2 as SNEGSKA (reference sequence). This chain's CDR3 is CSASSGGVESPLHF. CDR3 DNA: TGCAGTGCTAGTTCAGGGGGCGTTGAGTCACCCCTCCACTTT.

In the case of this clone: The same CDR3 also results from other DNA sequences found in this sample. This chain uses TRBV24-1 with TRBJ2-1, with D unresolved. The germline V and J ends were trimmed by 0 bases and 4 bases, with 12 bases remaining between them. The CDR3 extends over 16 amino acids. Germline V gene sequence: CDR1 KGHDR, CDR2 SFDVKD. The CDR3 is CATSDLPSGPYNEQFF. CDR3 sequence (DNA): TGTGCCACCAGTGATTTGCCGTCAGGCCCATACAATGAGCAGTTCTTC.

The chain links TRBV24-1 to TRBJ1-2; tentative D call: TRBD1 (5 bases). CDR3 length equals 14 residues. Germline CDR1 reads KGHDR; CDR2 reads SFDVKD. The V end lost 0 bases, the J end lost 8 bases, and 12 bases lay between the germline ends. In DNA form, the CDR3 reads TGTGCCACCAGTGATTTGTCGGACATCGTGGGCTACACCTTC. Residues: CATSDLSDIVGYTF.

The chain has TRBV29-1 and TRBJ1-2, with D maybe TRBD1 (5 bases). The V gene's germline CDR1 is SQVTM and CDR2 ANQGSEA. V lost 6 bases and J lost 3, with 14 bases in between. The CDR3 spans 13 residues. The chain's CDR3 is CSVAGGDDYGYTF. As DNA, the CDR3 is TGCAGCGTCGCGGGGGGGGATGACTATGGCTACACCTTC. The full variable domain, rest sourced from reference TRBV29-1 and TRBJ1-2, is SAVISQKPSRDICQRGTSLTIQCQVDSQVTMMFWYRQQPGQSLTLIATANQGSEATYESGFVIDKFPISRPNLTFSTLTVSNMSPEDSSIYLCSVAGGDDYGYTFGSGTRLTVV.

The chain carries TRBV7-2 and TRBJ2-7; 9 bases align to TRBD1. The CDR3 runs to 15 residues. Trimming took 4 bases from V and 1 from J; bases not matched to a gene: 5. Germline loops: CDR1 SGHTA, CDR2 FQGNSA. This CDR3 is CASSSRGTGSYEQYF. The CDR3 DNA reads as TGTGCCAGCAGCTCGCGAGGGACAGGGTCCTACGAGCAGTACTTC.

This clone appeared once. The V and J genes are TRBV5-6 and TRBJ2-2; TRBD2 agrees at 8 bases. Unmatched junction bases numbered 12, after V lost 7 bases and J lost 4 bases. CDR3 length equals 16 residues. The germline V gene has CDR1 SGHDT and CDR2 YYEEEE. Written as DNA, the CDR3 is TGTGCCAGCTATAGGGGATTTGCGGGAGGCACCGGGGAGCTGTTTTTT. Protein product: CASYRGFAGGTGELFF.

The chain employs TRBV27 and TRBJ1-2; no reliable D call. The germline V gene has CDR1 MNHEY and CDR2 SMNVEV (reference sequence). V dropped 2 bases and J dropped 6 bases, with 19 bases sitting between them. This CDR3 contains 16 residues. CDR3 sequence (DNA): TGTGCCAGCAGTTTAATGTTATCGGGAGGAATGAATGGCTACACCTTC. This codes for CASSLMLSGGMNGYTF.

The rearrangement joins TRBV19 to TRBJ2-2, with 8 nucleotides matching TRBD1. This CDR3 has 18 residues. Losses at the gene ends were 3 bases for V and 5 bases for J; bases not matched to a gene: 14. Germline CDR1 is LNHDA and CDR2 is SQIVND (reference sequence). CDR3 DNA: TGTGCCAGTAGTATCGCCCCGCTGGGGACAGGCGGAACCGGGGAGCTGTTTTTT. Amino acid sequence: CASSIAPLGTGGTGELFF.

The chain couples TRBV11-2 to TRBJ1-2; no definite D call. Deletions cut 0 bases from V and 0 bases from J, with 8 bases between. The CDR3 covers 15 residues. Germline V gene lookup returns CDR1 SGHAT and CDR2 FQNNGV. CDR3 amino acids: CASSLEGSSNYGYTF. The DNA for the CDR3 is TGTGCCAGCAGCTTAGAGGGCAGCTCTAACTATGGCTACACCTTC. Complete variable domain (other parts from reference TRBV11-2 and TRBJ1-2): EAGVAQSPRYKIIEKRQSVAFWCNPISGHATLYWYQQILGQGPKLLIQFQNNGVVDDSQLPKDRFSAERLKGVDSTLKIQPAKLEDSAVYLCASSLEGSSNYGYTFGSGTRLTVV.

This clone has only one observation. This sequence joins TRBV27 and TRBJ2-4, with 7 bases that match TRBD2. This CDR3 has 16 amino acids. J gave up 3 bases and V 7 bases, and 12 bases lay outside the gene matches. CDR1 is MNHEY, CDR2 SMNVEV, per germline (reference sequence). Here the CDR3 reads CASMPGGSAGKNIQYF. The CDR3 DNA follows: TGTGCCAGCATGCCGGGGGGAAGCGCGGGCAAAAACATTCAGTACTTC.

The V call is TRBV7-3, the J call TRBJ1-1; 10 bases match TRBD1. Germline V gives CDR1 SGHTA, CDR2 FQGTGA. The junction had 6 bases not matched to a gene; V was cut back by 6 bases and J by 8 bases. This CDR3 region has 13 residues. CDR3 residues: CASRWTGGGEAFF. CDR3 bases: TGTGCCAGCAGATGGACAGGGGGTGGGGAAGCTTTCTTT.

The CDR3: CASSFGQVYNEAFF. CDR3 coding DNA: TGTGCCAGTAGTTTTGGACAGGTCTATAATGAAGCTTTCTTT. The chain employs TRBV19 and TRBJ1-1; 7 bases fit TRBD1. The CDR3 sequence is 14 residues long. Germline V lookup: CDR1 LNHDA, CDR2 SQIVND (reference sequence). V trimming: 5 bases; J trimming: 7 bases; junction bases outside the gene matches: 10.

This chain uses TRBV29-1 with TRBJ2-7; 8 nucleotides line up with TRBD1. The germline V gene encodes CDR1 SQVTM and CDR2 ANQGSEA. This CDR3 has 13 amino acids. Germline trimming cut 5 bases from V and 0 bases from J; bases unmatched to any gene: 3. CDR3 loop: CSVWTGSSYEQYF. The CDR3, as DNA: TGCAGCGTTTGGACAGGGAGCTCCTACGAGCAGTACTTC.

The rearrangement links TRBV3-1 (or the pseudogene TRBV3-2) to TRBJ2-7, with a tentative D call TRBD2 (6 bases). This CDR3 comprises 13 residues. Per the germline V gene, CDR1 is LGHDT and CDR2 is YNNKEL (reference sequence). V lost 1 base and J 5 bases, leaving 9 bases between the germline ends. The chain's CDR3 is CASSQASVHEQYF. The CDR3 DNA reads TGTGCCAGCAGCCAAGCTAGCGTCCACGAGCAGTACTTC.

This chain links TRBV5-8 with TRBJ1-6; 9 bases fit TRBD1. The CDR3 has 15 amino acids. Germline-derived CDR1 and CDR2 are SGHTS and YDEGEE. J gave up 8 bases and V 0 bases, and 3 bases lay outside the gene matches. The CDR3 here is CASSLAGQGDSPLHF. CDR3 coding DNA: TGTGCCAGCAGCTTGGCGGGACAGGGCGATTCACCCCTCCACTTT.